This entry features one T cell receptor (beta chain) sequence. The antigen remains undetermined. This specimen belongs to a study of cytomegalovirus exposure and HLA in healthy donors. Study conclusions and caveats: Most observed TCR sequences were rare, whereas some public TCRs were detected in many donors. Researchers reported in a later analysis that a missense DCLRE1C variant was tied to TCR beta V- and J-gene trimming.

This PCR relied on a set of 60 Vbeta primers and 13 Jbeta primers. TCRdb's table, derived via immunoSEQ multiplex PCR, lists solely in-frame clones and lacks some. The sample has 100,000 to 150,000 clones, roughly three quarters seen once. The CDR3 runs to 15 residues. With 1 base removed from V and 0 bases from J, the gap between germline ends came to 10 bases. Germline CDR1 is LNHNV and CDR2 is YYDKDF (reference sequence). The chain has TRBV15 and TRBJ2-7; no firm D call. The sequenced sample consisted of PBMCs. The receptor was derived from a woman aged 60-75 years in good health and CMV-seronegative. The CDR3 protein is CATSRGAVGSYEQYF. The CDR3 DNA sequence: TGTGCCACCAGCAGAGGGGCAGTAGGCTCCTACGAGCAGTACTTC.